Listed here is a single T cell receptor beta chain. The data are from a study of blood T cell repertoires in COVID-19. Overall study: COVID-19 samples from acute and convalescent phases originated in the United States, Italy and Spain. In each case, the material was cDNA or gDNA derived from T cells, B-cell-depleted T cells, or PBMCs.

Source study methods: Reference gene primer amplification in the assay estimated nucleated cell counts. Sequenced by immunoSEQ multiplex PCR; TCRdb stores in-frame clones only, minus some. Clone size and the V and J calls come from that table; the DNA yielded D and trimming. The sample records 390,000 or so clones, around 90% being singletons. Germline V gene sequence: CDR1 LNHDA, CDR2 SQIVND (reference sequence). This CDR3 region has 15 residues. Trimming at V came to 4 bases and at J to 8 bases, leaving 8 bases not matched to a gene. The clonotype originates from a man younger than 35 with active or convalescent COVID-19. The sample taken for sequencing was peripheral blood. The V gene is TRBV19, the J gene TRBJ1-6; 7 bases map to TRBD1. CDR3 protein: CASSNYRGQDSPLHF. CDR3 DNA: TGTGCCAGTAGTAATTACAGGGGTCAGGATTCACCCCTCCACTTT.